The rows below give T cell receptor beta chains drawn from one sample of a study of regulatory T cells in long-lasting Graves disease. TCRdb reprocessed the multiplex PCR reads with MiXCR, giving one entry per CDR3 protein. The sample yields about 540,000 distinct CDR3 sequences, about 13% seen once. The sample was also linked to a second study, of T cells in Graves' hyperthyroidism and ophthalmopathy.

Material: peripheral blood mononuclear cells (PBMCs), obtained at new diagnosis, from a patient treated with antithyroid drugs. Receptors originate from a man between 25 and 39 years old with Graves disease. CDR3s include the opening cysteine and the closing phenylalanine or tryptophan. The D gene is left open where the match is weak. The size field is filled for only some rows; it gives once, few, many or a size class.

J: TRBJ2-7
size: few
V: TRBV20-1
D: TRBD2
CDR3: CSWRAGGFSTYEQYF
DNA: TGCAGTTGGAGGGCGGGAGGCTTTTCAACCTACGAGCAGTACTTC

J: TRBJ1-1
size: few
V: TRBV4-2
D: NA
CDR3: CASSQDPPPGVAEAFF
DNA: TGTGCCAGCAGCCAAGATCCTCCCCCGGGCGTCGCTGAAGCTTTCTTT

J: TRBJ2-1
size: NA
V: TRBV6-1
D: TRBD2
CDR3: CASRGLAGLNPRVNEQFF
DNA: TGTGCCAGCAGGGGACTAGCGGGACTTAACCCCCGGGTCAATGAGCAGTTCTTC

J: TRBJ2-7
size: many
V: TRBV7-9
D: NA
CDR3: CASSKTALKGYEQYF
DNA: TGTGCCAGCAGCAAGACAGCTCTCAAGGGCTACGAGCAGTACTTC

J: TRBJ1-1
size: many
V: TRBV12-3/TRBV12-4
D: NA
CDR3: CASSFSSGYTEAFF
DNA: TGTGCCAGCAGTTTTAGTTCGGGGTACACTGAAGCTTTCTTT

J: TRBJ2-7
size: few
V: TRBV5-5
D: TRBD1
CDR3: CASKRDRTSYHYEQYF
DNA: TGTGCCAGCAAACGGGACAGGACGTCATATCACTACGAGCAGTACTTC

J: TRBJ2-7
size: many
V: TRBV11-2
D: NA
CDR3: CASSLDGGFHEQYF
DNA: TGTGCCAGCAGCTTAGATGGGGGGTTCCACGAGCAGTACTTC

J: TRBJ1-6
size: NA
V: TRBV11-2
D: NA
CDR3: CASQLFGRKNSPLHF
DNA: TGTGCCAGCCAGCTTTTCGGCAGGAAGAATTCACCCCTCCACTTT

J: TRBJ1-2
size: many
V: TRBV5-1
D: TRBD1
CDR3: CASSSDRGDYGYTF
DNA: TGTGCCAGCAGCTCGGACAGGGGAGACTATGGCTACACCTTC

J: TRBJ2-2
size: few
V: TRBV27
D: NA
CDR3: CASSLPGITGELFF
DNA: TGTGCCAGCAGTCTCCCGGGGATTACCGGGGAGCTGTTTTTT